The rows below give T cell receptor beta chains drawn from one sample of a study of blood T cell repertoires in COVID-19. The repertoire was sequenced with immunoSEQ multiplex PCR; TCRdb's copy has only in-frame clones and lacks some. The sample has about 220,000 clones; roughly 89% are singletons. The specimen was PBMCs or T cells enriched from blood (not recorded which). Receptor source: a woman in her thirties or forties with acute COVID-19. Both conserved end residues are part of each CDR3. The order of the fields is D gene, J gene, clone size, V gene, CDR3 DNA, CDR3 protein. D genes are given only for firm matches. Clone size is given for some rows only: seen once, a few or many times, or a class if the clone is expanded.

>TRBD2|TRBJ2-7|-|TRBV7-2
TGTGCCAGCAGCTTAGCGGCATTAGCGGGTACCTACGAGCAGTACTTC
CASSLAALAGTYEQYF
>-|TRBJ2-2|-|TRBV5-1
TGCGCCAGCAGTGTCATGTACGCGGGGGCGACCACCGGGGAGCTGTTTTTT
CASSVMYAGATTGELFF
>-|TRBJ1-3|-|TRBV30
TGTGCCTGGAGGCCAGTCCAATTTTCCTCTGGAAACACCATATATTTT
CAWRPVQFSSGNTIYF
>TRBD1|TRBJ1-3|-|TRBV6-5
TGTGCCAGCAGTTACGGGACAGGGGCTGGAAACACCATATATTTT
CASSYGTGAGNTIYF
>-|TRBJ2-5|-|TRBV6-5
TGTGCCAGCAGTTACTATGGGACTCAAGAGACCCAGTACTTC
CASSYYGTQETQYF
>-|TRBJ1-5|-|TRBV27
TGTGCCAGCAGGGAGGGAGGCAATCAGCCCCAGCATTTT
CASREGGNQPQHF
>TRBD1|TRBJ1-1|-|TRBV5-1
TGCGCCAGCAGCTTGGCGGGACAGGGTTCAGGAGCTTTCTTT
CASSLAGQGSGAFF
>TRBD1|TRBJ1-3|-|TRBV6-5
TGTGCCAGCAGAGACAGGGACTTTGGAAACACCATATATTTT
CASRDRDFGNTIYF
>-|TRBJ1-2|-|TRBV4-1
TGCGCCAGCAGAAGGGTAGGGGCTAACTATGGCTACACCTTC
CASRRVGANYGYTF
>TRBD2|TRBJ2-7|-|TRBV5-1
TGCGCCAGCAGCTTGGTTTCTAGCGGGGGGGCCGAGGTCTACGAGCAGTACTTC
CASSLVSSGGAEVYEQYF
>-|TRBJ2-7|-|TRBV19
TGTGCCAGTAGCAAAAGGACAGAGAGTTACGAGCAGTACTTC
CASSKRTESYEQYF
>TRBD1|TRBJ1-6|-|TRBV9
TGTGCCAGCAGCGTAGCCCAGGGGGCACCCCTCCACTTT
CASSVAQGAPLHF
>-|TRBJ1-2|few|TRBV11-2
TGTGCCAGCAGCCATACGGGGTCGGCAGCAAACTATGGCTACACCTTC
CASSHTGSAANYGYTF
>TRBD2|TRBJ2-3|-|TRBV2
TGTGCCAGCCTGGGAGGGGGCACAGATACGCAGTATTTT
CASLGGGTDTQYF
>-|TRBJ1-6|once|TRBV6-5
TGTGCCAGCAACTTCAGGGATTCACCCCTCCACTTT
CASNFRDSPLHF
>-|TRBJ1-5|once|TRBV6-1
TGTGCCAGCAGTGAACCGGGGGGCCGCAATCAGCCCCAGCATTTT
CASSEPGGRNQPQHF
>TRBD2|TRBJ2-1|few|TRBV5-1
TGCGCCAGCAGCCCGGGGGGGGCCGGTTACAATGAGCAGTTCTTC
CASSPGGAGYNEQFF
>TRBD2|TRBJ2-3|-|TRBV5-5
TGTGCCAGCAGCCGACTAGCGGGGGTAGGAGATACGCAGTATTTT
CASSRLAGVGDTQYF
>-|TRBJ1-1|once|TRBV7-7
TGTGCCAGCAGCTCTAGCCACGGGGCTGAAGCTTTCTTT
CASSSSHGAEAFF
>-|TRBJ1-5|-|TRBV14
TGTGCCAGCAGCCAACAGGGAGGTGGTCAGCCCCAGCATTTT
CASSQQGGGQPQHF
>-|TRBJ1-1|-|TRBV6-6
TGTGCCAGCACCATTAGCGGGGCGGACACTGAAGCTTTCTTT
CASTISGADTEAFF
>-|TRBJ2-5|-|TRBV15
TGTGCCACCAGTACAGACAGGAAAGAGACCCAGTACTTC
CATSTDRKETQYF
>-|TRBJ2-7|-|TRBV5-6
TGTGCCAGCAGCTTGCTTTCGCCGGGGATCGACGAGCAGTACTTC
CASSLLSPGIDEQYF
>-|TRBJ1-2|-|TRBV7-3
TGTGCCAGCAGCTTAGACACCGTCCTCATCTACACCTTC
CASSLDTVLIYTF
>TRBD1|TRBJ2-1|-|TRBV7-8
TGTGCCAGCAGCACCGAGACAGGGGGCCCGATAAATGAGCAGTTCTTC
CASSTETGGPINEQFF
>-|TRBJ1-5|-|TRBV7-9
TGTGCCAGCAGCTTAGACAGTAGCAATCAGCCCCAGCATTTT
CASSLDSSNQPQHF
>TRBD2|TRBJ2-1|-|TRBV7-2
TGTGCCAGCAGCTTCTATAGCGGGGGGGTAAATGAGCAGTTCTTC
CASSFYSGGVNEQFF
>TRBD1|TRBJ1-2|-|TRBV19
TGTGCCAGTACACCCGCAGGGACAGGGGGCCGGGAACGTGGCTACACCTTC
CASTPAGTGGRERGYTF
>-|TRBJ1-1|few|TRBV11-2
TGTGCCAGCAGCCTCGGACAAGGATGGGGAACCACTGAAGCTTTCTTT
CASSLGQGWGTTEAFF
>-|TRBJ2-5|once|TRBV7-9
TGTGCCAGCAGCTTAAGACTCCAAGAGACCCAGTACTTC
CASSLRLQETQYF
>-|TRBJ1-5|-|TRBV2
TGTGCCAGCAGAACAGGTAGCAATCAGCCCCAGCATTTT
CASRTGSNQPQHF
>-|TRBJ2-5|-|TRBV5-1
TGCGCCAGCAGCCCCGAGCAAGAGACCCAGTACTTC
CASSPEQETQYF
>TRBD2|TRBJ2-7|-|TRBV7-2
TGTGCCAGCAGCTTAAAGGCGGGGGACTCCTACGAGCAGTACTTC
CASSLKAGDSYEQYF
>-|TRBJ2-7|-|TRBV12-3/TRBV12-4
TGTGCCAGCAGCCTACAGGGATACGAGCAGTACTTC
CASSLQGYEQYF
>-|TRBJ2-3|once|TRBV13
TGTGCCAGCACCTCCAGGATTACTAGCACAGATACGCAGTATTTT
CASTSRITSTDTQYF
>-|TRBJ1-4|-|TRBV21-1
TGTGCCAGCAGCAGAACCTACAGGCCCACTGATGAAAAACTGTTTTTT
CASSRTYRPTDEKLFF
>TRBD2|TRBJ2-2|-|TRBV7-9
TGTGCCAGCAGGATCGGGGGGGCCAGCACCGGGGAGCTGTTTTTT
CASRIGGASTGELFF
>TRBD1|TRBJ1-2|-|TRBV6-5
TGTGCCAGCAGACGGGACAGAGCTTATGGCTACACCTTC
CASRRDRAYGYTF
>-|TRBJ2-5|-|TRBV14
TGTGCCAGCAGCCAACAGGGCGCCAAACAAGAGACCCAGTACTTC
CASSQQGAKQETQYF
>TRBD1|TRBJ2-3|-|TRBV27
TGTGCCAGCAGTTCTATTACCGGGACAGGGTTAAGGGCAGATACGCAGTATTTT
CASSSITGTGLRADTQYF
>TRBD1|TRBJ2-3|-|TRBV5-6
TGTGCCAGCAGCTCTGGACAGGGTACAGATACGCAGTATTTT
CASSSGQGTDTQYF
>-|TRBJ2-4|-|TRBV11-2
TGTGCCAGCAGCTTCCAAACCAAAAACATTCAGTACTTC
CASSFQTKNIQYF
>-|TRBJ2-1|-|TRBV7-2
TGTGCCAGCAGCCGGGGGGCCTCCTACAATGAGCAGTTCTTC
CASSRGASYNEQFF
>-|TRBJ1-2|few|TRBV9
TGTGCCAGCAGCGTAGCCGGGACTGCCGAGGGGGGCTACACCTTC
CASSVAGTAEGGYTF
>-|TRBJ2-2|few|TRBV27
TGTGCCAGCAGTTTTAGTTCCGGGGAGCTGTTTTTT
CASSFSSGELFF
>-|TRBJ1-4|-|TRBV14
TGTGCCAGCAGCCAAGCCCCTCTCGGAAAACTGTTTTTT
CASSQAPLGKLFF
>-|TRBJ2-5|-|TRBV5-4
TGTGCCAGCAGCGTGGCCCCTACTCCATCGGGAGAGACCCAGTACTTC
CASSVAPTPSGETQYF
>-|TRBJ1-5|-|TRBV6-1
TGTGCCAGCAGTGAAAGGGCAGGGTATCAGCCCCAGCATTTT
CASSERAGYQPQHF
>-|TRBJ1-1|-|TRBV2
TGCGGGGGGTCTGGGAAGGCCACTGAAGCTTTCTTT
CGGSGKATEAFF
>TRBD1|TRBJ1-4|-|TRBV5-5
TGTGCCAGCAGCTTTTTTGTTGGACAGGGGGTAACTAATGAAAAACTGTTTTTT
CASSFFVGQGVTNEKLFF
>TRBD2|TRBJ2-7|-|TRBV19
TGTGCCAGTAGAAGACTAGCGGGAGACTACGAGCAGTACTTC
CASRRLAGDYEQYF
>TRBD1|TRBJ2-3|-|TRBV15
TGTGCCACCAGCATCAAACAGGGGTCCCCACAGGATACGCAGTATTTT
CATSIKQGSPQDTQYF
>TRBD1|TRBJ1-2|-|TRBV7-9
TGTGCCAGCGCCCGGGGACAGCTCCCCAACTATGGCTACACCTTC
CASARGQLPNYGYTF
>TRBD1|TRBJ2-6|-|TRBV15
TGTGCCACCAGCGGGGGACAGGGGTCTGGGGCCAACGTCCTGACTTTC
CATSGGQGSGANVLTF